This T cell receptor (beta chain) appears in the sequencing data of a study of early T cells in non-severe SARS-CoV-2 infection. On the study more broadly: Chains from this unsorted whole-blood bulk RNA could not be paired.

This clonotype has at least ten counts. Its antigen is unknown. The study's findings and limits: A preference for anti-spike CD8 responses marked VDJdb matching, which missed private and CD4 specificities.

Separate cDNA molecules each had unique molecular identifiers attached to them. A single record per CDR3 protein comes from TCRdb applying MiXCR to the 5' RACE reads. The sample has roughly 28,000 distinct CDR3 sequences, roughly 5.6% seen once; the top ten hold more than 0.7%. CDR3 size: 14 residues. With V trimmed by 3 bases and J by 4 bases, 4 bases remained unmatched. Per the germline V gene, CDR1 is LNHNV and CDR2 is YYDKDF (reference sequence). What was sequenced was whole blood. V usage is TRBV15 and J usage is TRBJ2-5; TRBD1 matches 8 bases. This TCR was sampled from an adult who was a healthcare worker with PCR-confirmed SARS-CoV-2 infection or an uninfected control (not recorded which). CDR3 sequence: CATSRDRVGETQYF. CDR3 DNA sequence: TGTGCCACCAGCAGGGACAGGGTGGGAGAGACCCAGTACTTC.